These T cell receptor beta chains were read from a single sample in a study of blood T cell repertoires in COVID-19. Clones were sequenced by immunoSEQ multiplex PCR, and TCRdb holds only the in-frame ones, with some missing. Here the sample spans around 430,000 clones, 85% to 90% being singletons. Input material: PBMCs or T cells enriched from blood (not recorded which). The receptor set was obtained from a woman aged 45-59 years who had recovered from COVID-19. The CDR3 runs from the conserved cysteine through the conserved F or W. D genes are given only for firm matches. Not every row has a clone size; where given, it reads once, few, many or a size class.

TRBV10-3	TRBJ2-5	once	.	CAIGSVAPLGTQYF	TGTGCCATCGGGTCGGTAGCCCCTCTCGGGACCCAGTACTTC
TRBV11-2	TRBJ1-2	.	TRBD1	CASSLGTGIGYTF	TGTGCCAGCAGCTTGGGGACAGGGATCGGCTACACCTTC
TRBV11-2	TRBJ2-3	.	TRBD2	CASRLERGGHTQYF	TGTGCCAGCAGACTAGAGCGGGGGGGTCATACGCAGTATTTT
TRBV7-3	TRBJ2-3	.	.	CASSLTRATSTDTQYF	TGTGCCAGCAGCTTAACCAGGGCCACTAGCACAGATACGCAGTATTTT
TRBV13	TRBJ1-4	.	TRBD1	CASSRGGRIEGKLFF	TGTGCCAGCAGCCGAGGGGGCAGGATAGAAGGAAAACTGTTTTTT
TRBV11-1	TRBJ1-2	many	.	CASSSGQNYGYTF	TGTGCCAGCAGCTCCGGACAGAACTATGGCTACACCTTC
TRBV6-5	TRBJ1-2	.	.	CASSYIATYGYTF	TGTGCCAGCAGCTACATAGCCACCTATGGCTACACCTTC
TRBV3-1/TRBV3-2	TRBJ2-5	.	.	CASSQVVEVKTQYF	TGTGCCAGCAGCCAAGTGGTAGAGGTAAAGACCCAGTACTTC
TRBV25-1	TRBJ1-5	.	TRBD1	CASSESGDSVLQPQHF	TGTGCCAGCAGTGAATCGGGGGACAGTGTATTGCAGCCCCAGCATTTT
TRBV2	TRBJ1-2	.	.	CASSEPRGLQGYTF	TGTGCCAGCAGTGAACCTCGGGGGTTACAAGGCTACACCTTC
TRBV7-2	TRBJ1-2	.	.	CASSSDSSYGYTF	TGTGCCAGCAGCTCCGACAGTAGCTATGGCTACACCTTC
TRBV19	TRBJ2-7	.	.	CASTRGGWQGSSEQYF	TGTGCCAGTACCCGAGGAGGCTGGCAGGGGTCTTCCGAGCAGTACTTC
TRBV2	TRBJ2-4	.	.	CASSGTTLQNIQYF	TGTGCCAGCAGTGGAACAACCTTGCAAAACATTCAGTACTTC
TRBV25-1	TRBJ2-7	.	.	CASSEYGRYYEQYF	TGTGCCAGCAGTGAATATGGCAGATACTACGAGCAGTACTTC
TRBV5-5	TRBJ2-7	.	TRBD2	CASSRTGGDYEQYF	TGTGCCAGCAGCCGCACGGGGGGTGACTACGAGCAGTACTTC
TRBV28	TRBJ1-5	once	.	CASSLFWGDGRYSNQPQHF	TGTGCCAGCAGTTTATTTTGGGGGGACGGGAGGTATAGCAATCAGCCCCAGCATTTT
TRBV7-2	TRBJ1-6	.	.	CASSSPGRGKDSPLHF	TGTGCCAGCAGCTCCCCCGGGAGAGGGAAGGATTCACCCCTCCACTTT
TRBV2	TRBJ1-1	.	TRBD1	CASRADRGSTEAFF	TGTGCCAGCAGAGCCGACAGGGGGTCAACTGAAGCTTTCTTT
TRBV28	TRBJ1-1	.	TRBD1	CASTTDRGTEAFF	TGTGCCAGCACGACAGACAGGGGGACTGAAGCTTTCTTT
TRBV3-1/TRBV3-2	TRBJ1-2	.	TRBD1	CASRGTGSSGYTF	TGTGCCAGCAGAGGGACAGGATCAAGTGGCTACACCTTC
TRBV6-5	TRBJ1-5	.	.	CASSYFGGQPQHF	TGTGCCAGCAGTTATTTCGGGGGTCAGCCCCAGCATTTT
TRBV19	TRBJ1-5	.	.	CASSMSEGSNQPQHF	TGTGCCAGTAGTATGTCCGAGGGAAGCAATCAGCCCCAGCATTTT
TRBV30	TRBJ1-3	.	.	CAARQGISGNTIYF	TGTGCCGCCCGGCAGGGGATCTCTGGAAACACCATATATTTT
TRBV6-6	TRBJ2-7	.	.	CASSPPRAEQYF	TGTGCCAGCAGCCCCCCGAGAGCCGAGCAGTACTTC
TRBV2	TRBJ1-1	.	.	CASSLQQGSAEAFF	TGTGCCAGCAGTTTGCAACAGGGTTCCGCTGAAGCTTTCTTT
TRBV29-1	TRBJ1-2	.	.	CSVPSVGGQGYGYTF	TGCAGCGTCCCCTCGGTCGGGGGGCAGGGCTATGGCTACACCTTC
TRBV9	TRBJ1-1	few	.	CASSASPGTEAFF	TGTGCCAGCAGCGCCTCACCAGGAACTGAAGCTTTCTTT
TRBV7-9	TRBJ1-2	few	TRBD1	CASSPGRTGGKEWNGYTF	TGTGCCAGCAGCCCCGGGCGGACAGGGGGAAAGGAATGGAATGGCTACACCTTC
TRBV19	TRBJ2-2	.	TRBD2	CASSDLGLAGNANTGELFF	TGTGCCAGTAGCGACCTGGGACTAGCGGGGAACGCGAACACCGGGGAGCTGTTTTTT
TRBV29-1	TRBJ1-5	.	.	CSVIPGGSNQPQHF	TGCAGCGTTATCCCTGGAGGGAGCAATCAGCCCCAGCATTTT
TRBV5-1	TRBJ1-4	.	.	CASSQGLSEKLFF	TGCGCCAGCAGCCAGGGATTGTCGGAAAAACTGTTTTTT
TRBV16	TRBJ1-6	.	.	CASSPRGQGTSPLHF	TGTGCCAGCAGCCCTAGGGGCCAGGGGACCTCACCCCTCCACTTT
TRBV5-1	TRBJ2-2	few	TRBD1	CASSLTGGTTGELFF	TGCGCCAGCAGCTTAACAGGGGGCACCACCGGGGAGCTGTTTTTT
TRBV19	TRBJ1-1	.	TRBD1	CASSMGQWGNTEAFF	TGTGCCAGTAGTATGGGACAGTGGGGGAACACTGAAGCTTTCTTT
TRBV7-3	TRBJ2-5	.	TRBD2	CASSLLPVTSGGRETQYF	TGTGCCAGCAGCTTATTACCCGTCACTAGCGGGGGAAGAGAGACCCAGTACTTC
TRBV18	TRBJ1-5	.	TRBD1	CASSLPGGNGNQPQHF	TGTGCCAGCTCCCTTCCAGGGGGCAACGGCAATCAGCCCCAGCATTTT
TRBV5-1	TRBJ2-1	.	TRBD1	CASSLTGPDEQFF	TGCGCCAGCAGCCTGACAGGGCCCGATGAGCAGTTCTTC